These 27 T cell receptor beta chains were all obtained from the same sample, sequenced in a study of early T cells in non-severe SARS-CoV-2 infection. TCRdb reprocessed the 5' RACE reads via MiXCR and lists one record per CDR3 protein. The sample yields around 70,000 distinct CDR3 sequences, about 16% seen once. Sequenced input: whole blood. All receptors derive from an adult who was a healthcare worker with PCR-confirmed SARS-CoV-2 infection or an uninfected control (not recorded which).

This clonotype was recorded at least ten times. V usage is TRBV2 and J usage is TRBJ2-7, with TRBD2 identical over 7 bases. The germline CDR1 and CDR2 sequences are SNHLY and FYNNEI. With 11 bases clipped from V and 6 bases from J, the junction kept 16 bases outside the gene matches. This CDR3 has 14 amino acids. The CDR3, as DNA: TGTGCCGGGGGAGAGGGAGGGCAGTTAGCCGAGCAGTACTTC. Amino acid sequence: CAGGEGGQLAEQYF. The variable domain in full, completed from reference TRBV2 and TRBJ2-7, reads EPEVTQTPSHQVTQMGQEVILRCVPISNHLYFYWYRQILGQKVEFLVSFYNNEISEKSEIFDDQFSVERPDGSNFTLKIRSTKLEDSAMYFCAGGEGGQLAEQYFGPGTRLTVT.

This clonotype has only a few counts. The chain recombines TRBV5-1 with TRBJ1-6; D not certain. CDR1 and CDR2 from the germline V gene are SGHRS and YFSETQ. The CDR3 is 19 residues long. Trimming took 0 bases from V and 0 from J, leaving 16 bases between them. The chain's CDR3 is CASSLVAGIGSSYNSPLHF. CDR3 DNA sequence: TGCGCCAGCAGCTTGGTTGCCGGGATTGGGAGCTCCTATAATTCACCCCTCCACTTT.

This clonotype was picked up a small number of times. The rearrangement links TRBV19 to TRBJ2-7; unclear D gene. From germline, CDR1 is LNHDA and CDR2 SQIVND (reference sequence). This CDR3 has 13 residues. Trimming pared 6 bases from V and 0 bases from J, leaving 9 bases between. The CDR3 sequence: CASSWGFSYEQYF. In DNA form, the CDR3 reads TGTGCCAGTAGCTGGGGATTCTCCTACGAGCAGTACTTC.

This clonotype was observed many times. V and J are TRBV12-5 and TRBJ2-3; TRBD2 matches 9 bases. Germline V gene lookup returns CDR1 LGHNT and CDR2 FRNRAP. The CDR3 length is 15 residues. The V segment lost 6 bases and the J segment 2 bases; nucleotides outside the gene matches: 6. DNA for the CDR3: TGTGCTAGTGGCCTCAGCGGGGGGATCACAGATACGCAGTATTTT. The encoded protein is CASGLSGGITDTQYF.

This clonotype was counted between two and nine times. The chain recombines TRBV7-2 with TRBJ1-5, with D possibly TRBD1 on 6 matching bases. V lost 5 bases and J lost 7, with 21 bases in between. The CDR3 is 16 amino acids. Germline V gene lookup returns CDR1 SGHTA and CDR2 FQGNSA. The CDR3 DNA sequence: TGTGCCAGCAGCCCGATGGGGGCGCGGGCCGTACAGCCCCAGCATTTT. Its translation is CASSPMGARAVQPQHF.

This clonotype occurred many times. The V gene is TRBV29-1, the J gene TRBJ2-7; D possibly corresponds to TRBD1 (5 bases). V was pared by 5 bases and J by 2 bases, with 10 bases between. The germline V gene has CDR1 SQVTM and CDR2 ANQGSEA. The CDR3 consists of 12 residues. In DNA, the CDR3 is TGCAGCGTTTTACTGGGGCCCTACGAGCAGTACTTC. It yields the protein CSVLLGPYEQYF.

The V gene is TRBV12-5, the J gene TRBJ2-3, with TRBD1 as a possible D gene (5 bases). This CDR3 has 12 residues. Trimming removed 4 bases from V and 6 bases from J, with 8 bases in between. The germline V gene has CDR1 LGHNT and CDR2 FRNRAP. CDR3 coding DNA: TGTGCTAGTGGTTGGGGCGCGGATACGCAGTATTTT. It codes for CASGWGADTQYF.

The table lists this clonotype with a few counts. The J gene is TRBJ2-1, the V gene TRBV7-2; D is uncertain. The CDR3 loop spans 12 amino acids. V lost 7 bases and J lost 5, with 9 bases in between. Germline assignment: CDR1 SGHTA and CDR2 FQGNSA. CDR3 loop: CASIPGHNEQFF. CDR3 DNA sequence: TGTGCCAGCATTCCCGGGCACAATGAGCAGTTCTTC.

This clonotype was observed at least ten times. The V and J genes are TRBV19 and TRBJ1-6; TRBD1 might be the D (5 bases). The length of the CDR3 is 16 residues. The germline CDR1 and CDR2 sequences are LNHDA and SQIVND (reference sequence). With 7 bases removed from V and 0 bases from J, the gap between germline ends came to 13 bases. The CDR3 loop is CASKSGTSSYNSPLHF. The CDR3, as DNA: TGTGCCAGTAAGTCCGGGACGAGCTCCTATAATTCACCCCTCCACTTT.

This clonotype was found a few times. The DNA of the CDR3 is TGCAGTGCTAGGGTAGGAGTAGGTCAGCCCCAGCATTTT. It specifies CSARVGVGQPQHF. This chain joins TRBV20-1 and TRBJ1-5; D gene unclear. CDR3 length: 13 residues. Looked up from germline, CDR1 is DFQATT and CDR2 is SNEGSKA (reference sequence). V was shortened by 3 bases and J by 6 bases, with 12 bases between the two germline ends.

The rearrangement joins TRBV4-1 to TRBJ2-7; D is perhaps TRBD1 (5 bases). Germline V lookup: CDR1 MGHRA, CDR2 YSYEKL. The ends were cut back, 1 base at V and 0 bases at J, with 13 bases in the middle. The CDR3 contains 16 residues. In DNA, the CDR3 is TGCGCCAGCAGCCAAGGAATTAGGGGCAGCTCCTACGAGCAGTACTTC. This translates into CASSQGIRGSSYEQYF.

This clonotype was seen at least ten times. The chain combines TRBV7-2 with TRBJ2-3; D perhaps matches TRBD1 (5 bases). Germline V CDR1 and CDR2: SGHTA, FQGNSA. Trimming pared 2 bases from V and 6 bases from J, leaving 9 bases between. This CDR3 has 13 amino acids. CDR3 region: CASSLMGRDTQYF. The DNA of the CDR3 is TGTGCCAGCAGCTTAATGGGGCGGGATACGCAGTATTTT.

This clonotype was detected ten times or more. CDR3 residues: CASSQVPGYEQYF. CDR3 nucleotide sequence: TGCGCCAGCAGCCAAGTTCCAGGCTACGAGCAGTACTTC. The J gene is TRBJ2-7, the V gene TRBV4-1, with unresolved D. The V end was cut by 1 base, the J end by 3 bases, with 7 bases between. Per germline, CDR1 MGHRA and CDR2 YSYEKL. The length of the CDR3 is 13 residues.

The V call is TRBV11-2, the J call TRBJ2-7; D is possibly TRBD2 (7 bases). The CDR3 sequence is 15 residues long. V gave up 5 bases and J gave up 5 bases, with 19 bases separating them. Germline V gene sequence: CDR1 SGHAT, CDR2 FQNNGV. The CDR3 spells CASSDWGRGPDEQYF. CDR3 nucleotide sequence: TGTGCCAGCAGCGATTGGGGGCGGGGGCCGGACGAGCAGTACTTC.

J is TRBJ2-3 and V is TRBV3-1, with D perhaps TRBD2 (6 bases). CDR3 length: 16 residues. V gave up 0 bases and J gave up 0 bases, with 10 bases separating them. Per the germline V gene, CDR1 is LGHDT and CDR2 is YNNKEL (reference sequence). This CDR3 reads CASSQDSGASTDTQYF. In nucleotides, the CDR3 is TGTGCCAGCAGCCAAGATAGCGGAGCTAGCACAGATACGCAGTATTTT.

Written as DNA, the CDR3 is TGTGCCAGCAGTTTTCAACAGGGGCAGCGTTCTGGAAACACCATATATTTT. The encoded protein is CASSFQQGQRSGNTIYF. The V and J genes are TRBV12-3 or TRBV12-4 and TRBJ1-3, with 7 bases matching TRBD1. The CDR3 is made up of 17 amino acids. The ends lost 3 bases at V and 1 base at J; junction bases unmatched: 9.

This clonotype was recorded many times. The chain joins TRBV10-3 to TRBJ2-1, with 9 positions matching TRBD1. This CDR3 contains 12 residues. Germline assignment: CDR1 ENHRY and CDR2 SYGVKD. J lost 14 bases, V lost 10 bases, and 12 bases had no gene match. DNA for the CDR3: TGTGCCACTGGACCTAATACAGGGGGCGAGTTCTTC. Translated: CATGPNTGGEFF.

This clonotype was seen a handful of times. The rearrangement uses TRBV4-1 and TRBJ2-3; tentative D call: TRBD1 (5 bases). In germline, CDR1 is MGHRA, CDR2 YSYEKL. The CDR3 consists of 15 residues. Trimming shortened V by 0 bases and J by 2 bases, and 9 bases separated the two germline ends. The CDR3 loop reads CASSQDSGYTDTQYF. DNA of the CDR3: TGCGCCAGCAGCCAAGATTCAGGGTACACAGATACGCAGTATTTT.

This chain connects TRBV29-1 to TRBJ2-7; 10 bases are a match to TRBD1. The CDR3 consists of 16 residues. Trimming at V came to 0 bases and at J to 4 bases, leaving 9 bases not matched to a gene. Per germline, CDR1 SQVTM and CDR2 ANQGSEA. CDR3: CSVEDPGQGTTYEQYF. In nucleotides, the CDR3 is TGCAGCGTTGAAGATCCGGGACAGGGGACAACTTACGAGCAGTACTTC.

The chain uses TRBV5-1 and TRBJ1-1, with 7 bases that match TRBD1. This CDR3 has 15 amino acids. Germline V gene data show CDR1 as SGHRS and CDR2 as YFSETQ. The junction had 7 bases not matched to a gene; V was cut back by 0 bases and J by 5 bases. The chain's CDR3 is CASSLEAGGDTEAFF. CDR3 sequence (DNA): TGCGCCAGCAGCTTGGAAGCAGGGGGAGATACTGAAGCTTTCTTT.

The chain combines TRBV27 with TRBJ2-7, with D uncertain. The CDR3 has 15 residues. Germline CDR1 reads MNHEY; CDR2 reads SMNVEV (reference sequence). Trimming removed 2 bases at V and 3 bases at J, with 14 bases between. The CDR3 loop reads CASSLAASSNYEQYF. The CDR3 nucleotides read TGTGCCAGCAGTTTAGCAGCTAGTTCCAACTACGAGCAGTACTTC.

In its sample, this clonotype was seen a few times. An end of the junction differs from the germline gene, which may be a read error. The chain couples TRBV7-9 to TRBJ1-2, with no clear D. The CDR3 is made up of 13 amino acids. CDR1 is SEHNR, CDR2 FQNEAQ, per germline (reference sequence). CDR3 amino acids: CVSSLDGYYGYTF. DNA for the CDR3: TGTGTCAGCAGCCTCGACGGATACTATGGCTACACCTTC.

The chain joins TRBV5-4 to TRBJ2-7, with a weak D call TRBD2 (6 bases). Germline CDR1 and CDR2: SGHNT and YYREEE (reference sequence). Trimming took off 4 bases at V and 0 bases at J, with 14 bases between the two ends. The CDR3 is 15 residues long. The CDR3 is CASSRGWGDSYEQYF. CDR3 nucleotide sequence: TGTGCCAGCAGCCGGGGTTGGGGGGACTCCTACGAGCAGTACTTC.

The chain combines TRBV29-1 with TRBJ2-5; 9 bases line up with TRBD2. CDR1 is SQVTM and CDR2 is ANQGSEA in the germline V gene. This CDR3 has 13 amino acids. With 6 bases clipped from V and 3 bases from J, the junction kept 5 bases outside the gene matches. The CDR3 region has the DNA TGCAGCGTGCGACTAGCGGCCAAAGAGACCCAGTACTTC. Its translation: CSVRLAAKETQYF.

V and J are TRBV27 and TRBJ2-5; D is unclear. From germline, CDR1 is MNHEY and CDR2 SMNVEV (reference sequence). Trimming cost V 0 bases and J 5 bases, with 13 bases left between them. The CDR3 contains 15 residues. CDR3 in DNA: TGTGCCAGCAGTTTATCGCTCGACCCCGGCGAGACCCAGTACTTC. This gives the protein CASSLSLDPGETQYF.

In this sample, this clonotype turned up a few times. The V gene is TRBV28, the J gene TRBJ2-1; D ambiguous. This CDR3 comprises 13 residues. Looked up from germline, CDR1 is MDHEN and CDR2 is SYDVKM. Deletions cut 8 bases from V and 7 bases from J, with 15 bases between. The CDR3 DNA sequence: TGTGCCAGCGAGGCCCCCAATGATAATGAGCAGTTCTTC. Protein: CASEAPNDNEQFF.

This clonotype was observed at least ten times. V usage is TRBV12-3 or TRBV12-4 and J usage is TRBJ2-1; a weak D match, TRBD2 (5 bases). V lost 6 bases and J lost 7, with 16 bases in between. This CDR3 is built from 14 residues. The CDR3 nucleotides are TGTGCCAGCAGCCCCGGGGTGGGTTGGAATGAGCAGTTCTTC. Translated: CASSPGVGWNEQFF.